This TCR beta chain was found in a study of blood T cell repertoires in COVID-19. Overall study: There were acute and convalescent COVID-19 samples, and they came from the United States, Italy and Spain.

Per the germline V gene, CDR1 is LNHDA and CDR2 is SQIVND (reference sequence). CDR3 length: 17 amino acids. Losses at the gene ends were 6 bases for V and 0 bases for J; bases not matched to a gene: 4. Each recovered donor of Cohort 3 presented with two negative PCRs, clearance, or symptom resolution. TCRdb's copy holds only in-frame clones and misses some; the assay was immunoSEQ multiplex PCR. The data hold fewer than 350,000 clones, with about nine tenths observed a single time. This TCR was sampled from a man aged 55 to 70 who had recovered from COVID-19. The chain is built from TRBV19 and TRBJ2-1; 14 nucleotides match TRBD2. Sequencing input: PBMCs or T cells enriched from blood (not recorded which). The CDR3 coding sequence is TGTGCCAGTAGCAAAGGGACTAGCGGGAGCTCCTACAATGAGCAGTTCTTC. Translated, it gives CASSKGTSGSSYNEQFF.